Listed below are T cell receptor beta chains from one sample, sequenced in a study of PD-1 blockade in classical Hodgkin lymphoma. This table comes from immunoSEQ multiplex PCR, and its TCRdb copy is limited to in-frame clones, with some not included. The data hold some 84,000 clones, with about nine tenths observed a single time. Specimen: peripheral blood mononuclear cells (PBMCs), collected before the second cycle of nivolumab. These receptors all stem from a human donor with classical Hodgkin lymphoma. Each CDR3 is given with its conserved first and last residue. Fields, in order: CDR3 DNA, CDR3 protein, J gene, clone size, D gene, V gene. D genes are given only for firm matches. Some rows mark clone size as missing; the rest say once, few, many or name a class of expanded clone.

DNA: TGTGCCAGCAGTCCACCCCGGTACTATGGCTACACCTTC
CDR3: CASSPPRYYGYTF
J: TRBJ1-2
size: .
D: .
V: TRBV28

DNA: TGTGCCAGCAGTTCTTACCCCTACGAGCAGTACTTC
CDR3: CASSSYPYEQYF
J: TRBJ2-7
size: .
D: .
V: TRBV27

DNA: TGTGCCAGCCGGGAAAACTACGAGCAGTACTTC
CDR3: CASRENYEQYF
J: TRBJ2-7
size: .
D: .
V: TRBV2

DNA: TGTGCCAGGGACTACAGTGGAAACACCATATATTTT
CDR3: CARDYSGNTIYF
J: TRBJ1-3
size: .
D: .
V: TRBV2

DNA: TGTGCCAGCAGTGATGGCGGCTCCGGCTACACCTTC
CDR3: CASSDGGSGYTF
J: TRBJ1-2
size: .
D: .
V: TRBV6-1

DNA: TGTGCCATCAGTGACGGGAACACTGAAGCTTTCTTT
CDR3: CAISDGNTEAFF
J: TRBJ1-1
size: .
D: .
V: TRBV10-3

DNA: TGTGCCAGTTTTCGGGAAGTCTACACCTTC
CDR3: CASFREVYTF
J: TRBJ1-2
size: .
D: .
V: TRBV9

DNA: TGTGCCAGCAGCTTTAGGCAGGGAGGCGAAGCTTTCTTT
CDR3: CASSFRQGGEAFF
J: TRBJ1-1
size: .
D: .
V: TRBV11-2

DNA: TGCGCCAGCAGCGCATATTTTGGTTCGGGGAATGAGCAGTTCTTC
CDR3: CASSAYFGSGNEQFF
J: TRBJ2-1
size: .
D: .
V: TRBV5-1

DNA: TGTGCCAGCAGCGGACAGGGTATTTACGAGCAGTACTTC
CDR3: CASSGQGIYEQYF
J: TRBJ2-7
size: .
D: TRBD1
V: TRBV6-6

DNA: TGTGCCAGCAGCCCCAGATCAGGGAGGGGGGGAAAAGAGACCCAGTACTTC
CDR3: CASSPRSGRGGKETQYF
J: TRBJ2-5
size: once
D: .
V: TRBV7-9

DNA: TGTGCCAGCAGCCAAGATCTTGGGGACAGGGGGTTCAACTATGGCTACACCTTC
CDR3: CASSQDLGDRGFNYGYTF
J: TRBJ1-2
size: .
D: TRBD1
V: TRBV14

DNA: TGTGCCAGCAGTTTTGTGGGAAGGGACGAGCAGTACTTC
CDR3: CASSFVGRDEQYF
J: TRBJ2-7
size: .
D: .
V: TRBV28

DNA: TGTGCCAGCAGTTACTCAGGCAGGGGGTGGGCTGAAGCTTTCTTT
CDR3: CASSYSGRGWAEAFF
J: TRBJ1-1
size: .
D: TRBD1
V: TRBV6-6

DNA: TGTGCCAGCAGTGACTACGAGCAGTACTTC
CDR3: CASSDYEQYF
J: TRBJ2-7
size: .
D: .
V: TRBV25-1

DNA: TGTGCCACCAGCAAGCTAGCGGGAGCGGGGGAGACCCAGTACTTC
CDR3: CATSKLAGAGETQYF
J: TRBJ2-5
size: .
D: TRBD2
V: TRBV15

DNA: TGTGCCAGCAGTGTACTAACAGGGGGGGGGCAGGATACGCAGTATTTT
CDR3: CASSVLTGGGQDTQYF
J: TRBJ2-3
size: .
D: .
V: TRBV25-1

DNA: TGTGCCAGCAGTACCATCCACGGGGATACGCAGTATTTT
CDR3: CASSTIHGDTQYF
J: TRBJ2-3
size: .
D: .
V: TRBV28

DNA: TGCGCCAGCAGCAAGGGGACAGGGGGTCATCGATCTGAAGCTTTCTTT
CDR3: CASSKGTGGHRSEAFF
J: TRBJ1-1
size: once
D: TRBD1
V: TRBV5-1

DNA: TGTGCCAGCTCTGGACAGGGAAGCTACGAGCAGTACTTC
CDR3: CASSGQGSYEQYF
J: TRBJ2-7
size: .
D: TRBD1
V: TRBV18

DNA: TGTGCCAGCAGCTTGGCCGGGCAGCCCCCCCTCGATGTAGATACGCAGTATTTT
CDR3: CASSLAGQPPLDVDTQYF
J: TRBJ2-3
size: .
D: .
V: TRBV5-4

DNA: TGTGCCAGCAGTGAGGGTGAAAAATTGGGACTAGCGACTTATGCAGATACGCAGTATTTT
CDR3: CASSEGEKLGLATYADTQYF
J: TRBJ2-3
size: .
D: TRBD2
V: TRBV6-1

DNA: TGCAGTGCTAGAACGAGGAATGAGCAGTTCTTC
CDR3: CSARTRNEQFF
J: TRBJ2-1
size: .
D: .
V: TRBV20-1

DNA: TGTGCCAGCAGTTCGATACAGGGGGCTCGGGGCTACACCTTC
CDR3: CASSSIQGARGYTF
J: TRBJ1-2
size: many
D: TRBD1
V: TRBV27

DNA: TGTGCCAGCAGCCAAGGAGCGACTAGCTCCTACGAGCAGTACTTC
CDR3: CASSQGATSSYEQYF
J: TRBJ2-7
size: .
D: .
V: TRBV4-2

DNA: TGTGCCACTAAGGGGCCCCCTAACTATGGCTACACCTTC
CDR3: CATKGPPNYGYTF
J: TRBJ1-2
size: .
D: .
V: TRBV2

DNA: TGCAGCGTTGTGAGGGGTAGCGAGCAGTACTTC
CDR3: CSVVRGSEQYF
J: TRBJ2-7
size: once
D: .
V: TRBV29-1

DNA: TGTGCCAGCAGCTTAGGGAGACAGGGGTATGGCTACACCTTC
CDR3: CASSLGRQGYGYTF
J: TRBJ1-2
size: .
D: TRBD1
V: TRBV7-2

DNA: TGCGCCAGCAGCTTTTCGACAGATACCTACGAGCAGTACTTC
CDR3: CASSFSTDTYEQYF
J: TRBJ2-7
size: .
D: .
V: TRBV5-1

DNA: TGTGCCAGCTCACCTCTCTTAGACCCGATGGGGGAGCAGTACTTC
CDR3: CASSPLLDPMGEQYF
J: TRBJ2-7
size: .
D: .
V: TRBV18

DNA: TGTGCCAGCAGACGCAGACTGATGAACACTGAAGCTTTCTTT
CDR3: CASRRRLMNTEAFF
J: TRBJ1-1
size: .
D: .
V: TRBV6-5

DNA: TGTGCCAGCAGCCCAGGGACAGGGTTTGGGAACACTGAAGCTTTCTTT
CDR3: CASSPGTGFGNTEAFF
J: TRBJ1-1
size: .
D: TRBD1
V: TRBV5-6

DNA: TGTGCCAGCAGTGGGGTCAGCTACGAGCAGTACTTC
CDR3: CASSGVSYEQYF
J: TRBJ2-7
size: once
D: .
V: TRBV25-1

DNA: TGCAGTGCTAGCGGGAGGGATACGCAGTATTTT
CDR3: CSASGRDTQYF
J: TRBJ2-3
size: .
D: TRBD2
V: TRBV20-1

DNA: TGTGCCTGGAATCAGTACACAGATACGCAGTATTTT
CDR3: CAWNQYTDTQYF
J: TRBJ2-3
size: .
D: .
V: TRBV30

DNA: TGTGCCAGCAGTTTATGGGCGGGGTTGAATAGCGCGACAGATACGCAGTATTTT
CDR3: CASSLWAGLNSATDTQYF
J: TRBJ2-3
size: .
D: .
V: TRBV28

DNA: TGTGCCAGCAGGGGACTGGGGCGGGTGGCAGATACGCAGTATTTT
CDR3: CASRGLGRVADTQYF
J: TRBJ2-3
size: .
D: .
V: TRBV28

DNA: TGTGCCAGCAGCTACAAGGGGTTTTCCTACAATGAGCAGTTCTTC
CDR3: CASSYKGFSYNEQFF
J: TRBJ2-1
size: once
D: .
V: TRBV6-5

DNA: TGTGCCAGCAGCAGACAGGGGTACGAGCAGTACTTC
CDR3: CASSRQGYEQYF
J: TRBJ2-7
size: .
D: TRBD1
V: TRBV6-5

DNA: TGTGCCAGCATCTTGTTCGGCGGAGGGGATGAGCAGTTCTTC
CDR3: CASILFGGGDEQFF
J: TRBJ2-1
size: .
D: .
V: TRBV11-2

DNA: TGTGCCAGCAGCCAAGAGCTGAACACCGGGGAGCTGTTTTTT
CDR3: CASSQELNTGELFF
J: TRBJ2-2
size: .
D: .
V: TRBV14

DNA: TGCGCCAGCAGCCAAGATAGAGGAAATCAGCCCCAGCATTTT
CDR3: CASSQDRGNQPQHF
J: TRBJ1-5
size: .
D: .
V: TRBV4-1

DNA: TGTGCCAGCAGCCGTACAGGGTACCAAGAGACCCAGTACTTC
CDR3: CASSRTGYQETQYF
J: TRBJ2-5
size: .
D: .
V: TRBV11-2

DNA: TGTGCCATCAGTGGTTCTCCGGGGGTTCCCCACACCGGGGAGCTGTTTTTT
CDR3: CAISGSPGVPHTGELFF
J: TRBJ2-2
size: .
D: .
V: TRBV10-3

DNA: TGTGCCAGCAGTTTACCTACGAACACCGGGGAGCTGTTTTTT
CDR3: CASSLPTNTGELFF
J: TRBJ2-2
size: once
D: .
V: TRBV27

DNA: TGTGCCAGCAGCGCGGACAGGACCAGCTACGAGCAGTACTTC
CDR3: CASSADRTSYEQYF
J: TRBJ2-7
size: .
D: TRBD1
V: TRBV9

DNA: TGTGCCAGCACCCTGACTAGAAGGGGTACAAATGAGCAGTTCTTC
CDR3: CASTLTRRGTNEQFF
J: TRBJ2-1
size: .
D: .
V: TRBV6-1

DNA: TGCGCCAGCAGTGAGTCCGGGACATATGGCTACACCTTC
CDR3: CASSESGTYGYTF
J: TRBJ1-2
size: once
D: .
V: TRBV10-1

DNA: TGTGCCAGCAGAACCCGACTAGCGGGTTGGAGCTCCTACGAGCAGTACTTC
CDR3: CASRTRLAGWSSYEQYF
J: TRBJ2-7
size: .
D: TRBD2
V: TRBV28

DNA: TGTGCCAGCAGCTTAGTGGCTCTCTCCGGGGAGCTGTTTTTT
CDR3: CASSLVALSGELFF
J: TRBJ2-2
size: .
D: .
V: TRBV7-9

DNA: TGTGCCAGCAGCGTAGGAGGGGGGAGGGAGTTCTTC
CDR3: CASSVGGGREFF
J: TRBJ2-1
size: .
D: .
V: TRBV9

DNA: TGTGCCAGCAGCTTAGGGGTCAACACTGAAGCTTTCTTT
CDR3: CASSLGVNTEAFF
J: TRBJ1-1
size: .
D: .
V: TRBV11-2

DNA: TGTGCCAGCAGTTACGGGACTAGCGAGTTCTTC
CDR3: CASSYGTSEFF
J: TRBJ2-1
size: .
D: TRBD2
V: TRBV6-5

DNA: TGCGCCAGCAGCCCCCGGGACCGGCCGGAACTCTACGAGCAGTACTTC
CDR3: CASSPRDRPELYEQYF
J: TRBJ2-7
size: .
D: .
V: TRBV5-1

DNA: TGTGCCAGCACGAAGGGTTCGAATCAGCCCCAGCATTTT
CDR3: CASTKGSNQPQHF
J: TRBJ1-5
size: .
D: .
V: TRBV28